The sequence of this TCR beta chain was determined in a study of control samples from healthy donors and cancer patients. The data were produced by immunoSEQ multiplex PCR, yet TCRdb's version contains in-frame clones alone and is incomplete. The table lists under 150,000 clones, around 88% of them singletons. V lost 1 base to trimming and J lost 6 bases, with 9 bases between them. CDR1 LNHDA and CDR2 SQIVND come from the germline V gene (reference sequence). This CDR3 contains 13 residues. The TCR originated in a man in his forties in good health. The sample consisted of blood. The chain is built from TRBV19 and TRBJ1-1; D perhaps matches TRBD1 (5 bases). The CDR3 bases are TGTGCCAGTAGTATAGCTCGGGACCCTGAAGCTTTCTTT. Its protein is CASSIARDPEAFF.